The 8 T cell receptor beta chains below were found in one sample sequenced in a study of control samples from healthy donors and cancer patients. Libraries were prepared by immunoSEQ multiplex PCR; TCRdb keeps only in-frame clonotypes and omits some of them. The sample contains some 120,000 clones, approximately 94% of which appear only once. The sequenced sample was blood. The receptors derive from a man aged 25 to 40 in good health.

This chain joins TRBV2 and TRBJ1-6; no reliable D call. Trimming shortened V by 11 bases and J by 10 bases, and 15 bases separated the two germline ends. The CDR3 sequence is 12 residues long. In germline, CDR1 is SNHLY, CDR2 FYNNEI. CDR3 in amino acids: CAGSGDSSPLHF. The CDR3 DNA reads as TGTGCCGGTAGTGGAGATTCGTCACCCCTCCACTTT.

The chain combines TRBV18 with TRBJ2-1, with 10 bases aligning to TRBD1. Germline trimming cut 5 bases from V and 5 bases from J; bases unmatched to any gene: 9. The V gene's germline CDR1 is KGHSH and CDR2 LQKENI. The CDR3 has 16 residues. CDR3 sequence (DNA): TGTGCCAGCTCATCGACAGGGGGCGGGGGTCACAATGAGCAGTTCTTC. Protein: CASSSTGGGGHNEQFF.

This clone was recorded once. The genes are TRBV19 and TRBJ1-6; D not resolved. The CDR3 has 19 amino acids. Looked up from germline, CDR1 is LNHDA and CDR2 is SQIVND (reference sequence). V shed 3 bases and J shed 0 bases, with 18 bases lying between them. CDR3 residues: CASSIFRAAFSSYNSPLHF. CDR3 bases: TGTGCCAGTAGTATTTTTCGGGCGGCCTTTAGCTCCTATAATTCACCCCTCCACTTT. Variable domain in full (rest from reference TRBV19 and TRBJ1-6): DGGITQSPKYLFRKEGQNVTLSCEQNLNHDAMYWYRQDPGQGLRLIYYSQIVNDFQKGDIAEGYSVSREKKESFPLTVTSAQKNPTAFYLCASSIFRAAFSSYNSPLHFGNGTRLTVT.

The rearrangement uses TRBV6-5 and TRBJ1-2, with a weak D call TRBD1 (5 bases). V lost 5 bases to trimming and J lost 7 bases, with 14 bases between them. The CDR3 spans 13 residues. Germline V gives CDR1 MNHEY, CDR2 SVGAGI. The CDR3 nucleotides read TGTGCCAGCAGTCCTGGGGGGGATTCTGGCTACACCTTC. It codes for CASSPGGDSGYTF.

Regarding this clone: Other DNA sequences in this specimen translate into the identical CDR3. This chain links TRBV28 with TRBJ1-5; unclear D gene. The CDR3 totals 12 residues. V was clipped by 4 bases and J by 4 bases, with 5 bases between them. Germline CDR1 MDHEN, CDR2 SYDVKM. CDR3 sequence: CASSSLNQPQHF. CDR3 nucleotide sequence: TGTGCCAGCAGTTCCCTTAATCAGCCCCAGCATTTT.

The chain couples TRBV5-1 to TRBJ2-5; 8 nucleotides align to TRBD1. V shed 4 bases and J 5 bases; nucleotides not matched to a gene: 4. The CDR3 extends over 13 amino acids. Germline assignment: CDR1 SGHRS and CDR2 YFSETQ. This CDR3 is CASSGDRKETQYF. DNA for the CDR3: TGCGCCAGCAGCGGGGACAGGAAGGAGACCCAGTACTTC.

The chain carries TRBV27 and TRBJ1-5; no clear D. The CDR3 is 12 residues long. Germline V gene sequence: CDR1 MNHEY, CDR2 SMNVEV (reference sequence). V dropped 3 bases and J dropped 6 bases, with 6 bases sitting between them. The CDR3 loop reads CASSFWGQPQHF. The CDR3, as DNA: TGTGCCAGCAGTTTTTGGGGTCAGCCCCAGCATTTT.

The CDR3 DNA sequence: TGTGCCAGCAGCCAAGGTGGTGCAGATACGCAGTATTTT. It specifies CASSQGGADTQYF. The rearrangement links TRBV3-1 (or the pseudogene TRBV3-2) to TRBJ2-3, with no clear D. The CDR3 loop spans 13 amino acids. Germline V gene sequence: CDR1 LGHDT, CDR2 YNNKEL (reference sequence). Trimming took 1 base from V and 4 from J, leaving 6 bases between them.